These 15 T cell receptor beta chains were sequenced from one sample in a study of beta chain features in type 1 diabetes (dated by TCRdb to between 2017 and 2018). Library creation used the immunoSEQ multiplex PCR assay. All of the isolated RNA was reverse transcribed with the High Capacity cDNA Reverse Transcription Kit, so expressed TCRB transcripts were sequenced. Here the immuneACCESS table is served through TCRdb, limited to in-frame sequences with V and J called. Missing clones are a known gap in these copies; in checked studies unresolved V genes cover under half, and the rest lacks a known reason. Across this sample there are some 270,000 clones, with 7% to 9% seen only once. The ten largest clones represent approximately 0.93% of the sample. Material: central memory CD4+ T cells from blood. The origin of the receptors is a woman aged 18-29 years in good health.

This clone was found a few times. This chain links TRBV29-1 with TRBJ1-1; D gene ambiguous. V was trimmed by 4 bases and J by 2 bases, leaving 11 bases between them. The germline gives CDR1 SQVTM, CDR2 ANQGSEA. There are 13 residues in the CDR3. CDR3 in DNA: TGCAGCGTTGTGATTAGCAAAAACACTGAAGCTTTCTTT. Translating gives CSVVISKNTEAFF.

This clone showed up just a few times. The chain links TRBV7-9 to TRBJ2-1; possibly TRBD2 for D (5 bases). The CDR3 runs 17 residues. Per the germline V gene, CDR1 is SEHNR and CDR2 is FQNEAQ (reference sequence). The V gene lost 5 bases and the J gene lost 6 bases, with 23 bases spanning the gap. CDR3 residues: CASSTDPFFEGFNEQFF. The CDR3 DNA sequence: TGTGCCAGCAGCACAGATCCCTTTTTCGAGGGCTTCAATGAGCAGTTCTTC. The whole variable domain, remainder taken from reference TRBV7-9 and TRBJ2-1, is DTGVSQNPRHKITKRGQNVTFRCDPISEHNRLYWYRQTLGQGPEFLTYFQNEAQLEKSRLLSDRFSAERPKGSFSTLEIQRTEQGDSAMYLCASSTDPFFEGFNEQFFGPGTRLTVL.

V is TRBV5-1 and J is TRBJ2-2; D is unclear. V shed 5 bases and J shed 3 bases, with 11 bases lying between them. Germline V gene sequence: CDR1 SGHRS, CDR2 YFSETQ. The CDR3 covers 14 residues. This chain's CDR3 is CASRSRQDTGELFF. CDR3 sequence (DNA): TGCGCCAGCAGGTCGAGACAAGACACCGGGGAGCTGTTTTTT.

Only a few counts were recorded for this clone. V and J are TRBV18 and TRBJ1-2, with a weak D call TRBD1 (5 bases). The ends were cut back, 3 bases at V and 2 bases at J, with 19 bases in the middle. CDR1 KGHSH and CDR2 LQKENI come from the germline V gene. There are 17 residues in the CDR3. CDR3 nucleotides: TGTGCCAGCTCACCGGTGCACACGGGGAACAGGAACTATGGCTACACCTTC. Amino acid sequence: CASSPVHTGNRNYGYTF.

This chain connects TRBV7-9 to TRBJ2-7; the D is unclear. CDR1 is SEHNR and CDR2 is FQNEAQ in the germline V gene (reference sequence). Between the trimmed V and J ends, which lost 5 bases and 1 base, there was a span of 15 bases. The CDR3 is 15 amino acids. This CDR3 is CASSQDYSVSYEQYF. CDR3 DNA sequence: TGTGCCAGCAGCCAAGATTACAGTGTTTCCTACGAGCAGTACTTC.

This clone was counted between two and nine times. CDR3 in amino acids: CASSPDRVVTDTQYF. The CDR3 DNA sequence: TGTGCCAGCAGCCCTGACAGGGTAGTTACAGATACGCAGTATTTT. The genes are TRBV5-6 and TRBJ2-3; 7 bases line up with TRBD1. The CDR3 has 15 amino acids. Per germline, CDR1 SGHDT and CDR2 YYEEEE. After removal of 4 bases from V and 3 bases from J, the junction contained 8 bases not matched to a gene. Full variable domain (remainder filled in from reference TRBV5-6 and TRBJ2-3): DAGVTQSPTHLIKTRGQQVTLRCSPKSGHDTVSWYQQALGQGPQFIFQYYEEEERQRGNFPDRFSGHQFPNYSSELNVNALLLGDSALYLCASSPDRVVTDTQYFGPGTRLTVL.

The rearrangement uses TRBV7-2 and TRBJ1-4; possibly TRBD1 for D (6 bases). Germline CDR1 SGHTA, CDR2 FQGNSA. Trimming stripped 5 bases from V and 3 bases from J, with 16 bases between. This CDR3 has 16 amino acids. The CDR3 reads CASSPLRGVANEKLFF. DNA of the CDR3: TGTGCCAGCAGCCCTTTGAGGGGGGTGGCTAATGAAAAACTGTTTTTT.

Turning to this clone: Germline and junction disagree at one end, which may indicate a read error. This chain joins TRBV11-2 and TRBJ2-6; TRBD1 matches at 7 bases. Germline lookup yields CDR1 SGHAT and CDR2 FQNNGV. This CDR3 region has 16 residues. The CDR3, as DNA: TGCGCCAGCAGCCAACCCAGGGGGTCGGGGGCCAACGTCCTGACTTTC. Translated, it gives CASSQPRGSGANVLTF.

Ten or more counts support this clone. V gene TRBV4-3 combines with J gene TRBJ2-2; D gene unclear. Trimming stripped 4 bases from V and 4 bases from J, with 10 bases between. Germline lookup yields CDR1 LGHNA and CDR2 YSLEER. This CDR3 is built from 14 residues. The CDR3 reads CASSRKDRTGELFF. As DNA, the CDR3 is TGCGCCAGCAGCCGAAAGGACCGCACCGGGGAGCTGTTTTTT.

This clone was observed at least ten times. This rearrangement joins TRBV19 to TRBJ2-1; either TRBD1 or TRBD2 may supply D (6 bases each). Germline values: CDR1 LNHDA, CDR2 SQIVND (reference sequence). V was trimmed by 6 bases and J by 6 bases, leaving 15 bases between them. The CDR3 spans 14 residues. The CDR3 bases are TGTGCCAGTAGCGTGGAGGGGGAAATCAATGAGCAGTTCTTC. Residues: CASSVEGEINEQFF.

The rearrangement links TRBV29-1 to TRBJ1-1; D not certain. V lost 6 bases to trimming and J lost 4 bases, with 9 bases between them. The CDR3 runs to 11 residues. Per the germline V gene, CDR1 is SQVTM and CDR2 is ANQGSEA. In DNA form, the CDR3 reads TGCAGCGTGATAGCGGGCACTGAAGCTTTCTTT. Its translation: CSVIAGTEAFF.

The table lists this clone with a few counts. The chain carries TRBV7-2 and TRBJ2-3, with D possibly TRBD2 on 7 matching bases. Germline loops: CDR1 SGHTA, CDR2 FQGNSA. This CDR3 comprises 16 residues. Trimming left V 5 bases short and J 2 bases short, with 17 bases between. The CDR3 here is CASSPRWGGATDTQYF. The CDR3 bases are TGTGCCAGCAGCCCGAGGTGGGGGGGGGCCACAGATACGCAGTATTTT.

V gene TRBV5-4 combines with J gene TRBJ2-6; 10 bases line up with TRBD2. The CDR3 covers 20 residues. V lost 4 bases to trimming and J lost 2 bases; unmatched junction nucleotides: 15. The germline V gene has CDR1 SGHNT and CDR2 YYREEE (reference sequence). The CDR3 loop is CASSRTLGDSGGAGANVLTF. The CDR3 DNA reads TGTGCCAGCAGCCGGACTCTCGGTGACAGCGGGGGGGCTGGGGCCAACGTCCTGACTTTC.

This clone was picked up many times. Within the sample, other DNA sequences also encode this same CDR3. CDR3 region: CASSPGNQETQYF. The CDR3 DNA follows: TGTGCCAGCTCACCAGGGAACCAAGAGACCCAGTACTTC. The chain uses TRBV18 and TRBJ2-5; D gene ambiguous. The CDR3 has 13 residues. The germline V gene encodes CDR1 KGHSH and CDR2 LQKENI. The V and J ends lost 2 bases and 0 bases respectively, with 4 bases between them.

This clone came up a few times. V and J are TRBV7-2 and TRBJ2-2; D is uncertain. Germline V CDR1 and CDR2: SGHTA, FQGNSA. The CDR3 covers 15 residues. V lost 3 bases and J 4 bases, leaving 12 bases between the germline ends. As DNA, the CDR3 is TGTGCCAGCAGCTTCTCAAACTATCCCACCGGGGAGCTGTTTTTT. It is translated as CASSFSNYPTGELFF.